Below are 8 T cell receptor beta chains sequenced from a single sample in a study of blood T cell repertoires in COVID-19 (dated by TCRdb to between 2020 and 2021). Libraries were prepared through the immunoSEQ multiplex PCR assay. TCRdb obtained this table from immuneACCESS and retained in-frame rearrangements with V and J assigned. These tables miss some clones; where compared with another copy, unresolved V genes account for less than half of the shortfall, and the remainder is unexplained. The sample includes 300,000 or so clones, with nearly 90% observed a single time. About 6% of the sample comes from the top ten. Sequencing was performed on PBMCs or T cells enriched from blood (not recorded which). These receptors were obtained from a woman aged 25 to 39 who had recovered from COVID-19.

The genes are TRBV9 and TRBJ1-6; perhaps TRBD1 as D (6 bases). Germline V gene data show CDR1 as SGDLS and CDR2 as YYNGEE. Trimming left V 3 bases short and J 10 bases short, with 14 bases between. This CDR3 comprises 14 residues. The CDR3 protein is CASSEYRDGSPLHF. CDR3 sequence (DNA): TGTGCCAGCAGCGAGTACAGGGATGGATCACCCCTCCACTTT. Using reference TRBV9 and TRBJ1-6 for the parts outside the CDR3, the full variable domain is DSGVTQTPKHLITATGQRVTLRCSPRSGDLSVYWYQQSLDQGLQFLIQYYNGEERAKGNILERFSAQQFPDLHSELNLSSLELGDSALYFCASSEYRDGSPLHFGNGTRLTVT.

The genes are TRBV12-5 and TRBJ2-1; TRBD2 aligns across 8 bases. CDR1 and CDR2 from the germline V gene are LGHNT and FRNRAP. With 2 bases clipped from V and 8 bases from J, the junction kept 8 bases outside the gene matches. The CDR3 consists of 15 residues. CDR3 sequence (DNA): TGTGCTAGTGGTTTGATGGCGGGGGGACCGCATGAGCAGTTCTTC. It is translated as CASGLMAGGPHEQFF.

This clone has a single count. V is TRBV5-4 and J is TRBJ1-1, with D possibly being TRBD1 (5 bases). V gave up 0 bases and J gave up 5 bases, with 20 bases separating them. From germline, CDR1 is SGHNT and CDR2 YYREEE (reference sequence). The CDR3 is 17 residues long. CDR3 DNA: TGTGCCAGCAGCTTGGGGAGGGGATTACAGAGGTGGACTGAAGCTTTCTTT. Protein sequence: CASSLGRGLQRWTEAFF.

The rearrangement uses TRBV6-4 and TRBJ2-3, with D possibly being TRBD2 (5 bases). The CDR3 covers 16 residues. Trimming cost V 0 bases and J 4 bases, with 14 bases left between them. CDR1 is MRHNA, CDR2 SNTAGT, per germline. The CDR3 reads CASSDSGSPSPDTQYF. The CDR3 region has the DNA TGTGCCAGCAGTGACTCAGGGTCGCCTAGCCCAGATACGCAGTATTTT.

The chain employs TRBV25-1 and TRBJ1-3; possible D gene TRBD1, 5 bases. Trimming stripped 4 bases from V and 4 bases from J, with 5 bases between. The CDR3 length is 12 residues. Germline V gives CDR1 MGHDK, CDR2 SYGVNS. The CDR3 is CASSGQGNTIYF. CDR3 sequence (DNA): TGTGCCAGCAGTGGACAGGGAAACACCATATATTTT.

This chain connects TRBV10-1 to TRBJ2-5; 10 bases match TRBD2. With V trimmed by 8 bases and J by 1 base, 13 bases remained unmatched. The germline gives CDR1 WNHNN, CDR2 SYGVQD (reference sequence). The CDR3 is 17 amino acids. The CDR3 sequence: CASERGGLAGAQETQYF. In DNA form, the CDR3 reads TGCGCCAGCGAACGAGGGGGGCTAGCGGGGGCCCAAGAGACCCAGTACTTC.

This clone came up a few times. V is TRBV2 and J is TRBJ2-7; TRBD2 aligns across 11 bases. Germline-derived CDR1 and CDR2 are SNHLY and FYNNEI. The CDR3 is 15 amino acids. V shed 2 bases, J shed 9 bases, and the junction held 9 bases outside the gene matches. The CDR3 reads CASSETASGGIWQYF. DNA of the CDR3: TGTGCCAGCAGTGAAACGGCTAGCGGGGGGATCTGGCAGTACTTC.

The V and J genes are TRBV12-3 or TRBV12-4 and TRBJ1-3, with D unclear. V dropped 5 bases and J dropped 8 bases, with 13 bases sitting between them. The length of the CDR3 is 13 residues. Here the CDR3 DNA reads TGTGCCAGCAGTCTTGGCCAACGGGACACCATATATTTT. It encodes CASSLGQRDTIYF.